The 31 T cell receptor beta chains below come from one sample, sequenced in a study of OX40 agonist ivuxolimab in advanced cancers. Sequencing was performed with immunoSEQ multiplex PCR; in TCRdb, only in-frame clones are kept and a portion is missing. This table has 60,000 to 85,000 clones, 90% appearing once. Here the sequenced sample was CD4+ or CD8+ T cells sorted from blood, taken in a trial of the OX40 agonist ivuxolimab. These receptors were obtained from an adult with an advanced solid tumor such as melanoma, head and neck, liver or kidney cancer.

The chain joins TRBV2 to TRBJ2-3, with 8 bases matching TRBD1. The CDR3 totals 19 residues. J lost 1 base, V lost 10 bases, and 22 bases had no gene match. Germline lookup yields CDR1 SNHLY and CDR2 FYNNEI. This CDR3 is CATYRGRGQPAGGTDTQYF. The DNA of the CDR3 is TGTGCCACCTACAGGGGCAGGGGGCAGCCAGCGGGTGGCACAGATACGCAGTATTTT.

The CDR3 nucleotides read TGTGCCAGCTCACTAATGACTAGCGGGGAAGAGACCCAGTACTTC. Translating it yields CASSLMTSGEETQYF. The J gene is TRBJ2-5, the V gene TRBV18; TRBD2 matches 11 bases. This CDR3 comprises 15 residues. Germline values: CDR1 KGHSH, CDR2 LQKENI. V was pared by 4 bases and J by 3 bases, with 4 bases of the junction left unmatched.

The rearrangement links TRBV6-5 to TRBJ2-1, with 11 bases aligning to TRBD1. This CDR3 spans 16 amino acids. The germline gives CDR1 MNHEY, CDR2 SVGAGI. J was trimmed by 7 bases and V by 4 bases; bases with no gene match: 9. The CDR3 DNA follows: TGTGCCAGCAGTTCTCCGCGGACAGGGGGCGCGAATGAGCAGTTCTTC. Translation: CASSSPRTGGANEQFF.

The V and J genes are TRBV29-1 and TRBJ2-1; the D call may be TRBD1 or TRBD2 (7 bases each). The CDR3 totals 14 residues. The germline CDR1 and CDR2 sequences are SQVTM and ANQGSEA. V lost 4 bases and J lost 10, with 20 bases in between. CDR3 DNA sequence: TGCAGCGTTGGGGGGGAGGGACAGCCCAGAGAGCAGTTCTTC. Protein sequence: CSVGGEGQPREQFF.

The genes are TRBV5-1 and TRBJ2-2, with TRBD2 matching 12 bases. The trim removed 0 bases at V and 5 bases at J, leaving 11 bases unmatched. The CDR3 is made up of 19 amino acids. Germline CDR1 reads SGHRS; CDR2 reads YFSETQ. CDR3 nucleotide sequence: TGCGCCAGCAGCTTGGAGGCCTTACTAGCGGGGGGTAGTACCGGGGAGCTGTTTTTT. It translates to CASSLEALLAGGSTGELFF.

In this sample, this clone turned up once. This chain joins TRBV18 and TRBJ2-3; no clear D. V was shortened by 3 bases and J by 0 bases, with 10 bases between the two germline ends. The CDR3 has 15 residues. In germline, CDR1 is KGHSH, CDR2 LQKENI. The CDR3 region is CASSPNRHSTDTQYF. DNA for the CDR3: TGTGCCAGCTCACCCAACAGACACAGCACAGATACGCAGTATTTT.

Here the CDR3 reads CASRATGSGYTF. For the CDR3, the DNA is TGTGCCAGCAGGGCAACAGGGTCTGGCTACACCTTC. The chain is built from TRBV6-5 and TRBJ1-2, with D perhaps matching TRBD1 (6 bases). CDR1 and CDR2 from the germline V gene are MNHEY and SVGAGI. V gave up 6 bases and J gave up 7 bases, with 12 bases separating them. The CDR3 spans 12 residues.

The J gene is TRBJ2-2, the V gene TRBV15; D is unclear. V lost 1 base and J lost 8, with 5 bases in between. The CDR3 loop spans 12 amino acids. Per the germline V gene, CDR1 is LNHNV and CDR2 is YYDKDF (reference sequence). As DNA, the CDR3 is TGTGCCACCAGCAGAGGGGTGGGGGAGCTGTTTTTT. Translating it yields CATSRGVGELFF.

The chain couples TRBV14 to TRBJ2-2, with a weak D call TRBD1 (6 bases). V lost 2 bases and J lost 6, with 10 bases in between. The CDR3 is made up of 14 amino acids. Germline assignment: CDR1 SGHDN and CDR2 FVKESK. In DNA form, the CDR3 reads TGTGCCAGCAGCCAATCAGGGGCGCCCGGGGAGCTGTTTTTT. It yields the protein CASSQSGAPGELFF.

The chain couples TRBV29-1 to TRBJ2-2; D is ambiguous. V dropped 0 bases and J dropped 6 bases, with 11 bases sitting between them. The V gene's germline CDR1 is SQVTM and CDR2 ANQGSEA. The length of the CDR3 is 14 residues. CDR3 in DNA: TGCAGCGTTGAAGAATCCTACTTCCCCGGGGAGCTGTTTTTT. Encoded protein: CSVEESYFPGELFF.

This chain uses TRBV19 with TRBJ1-1; 9 bases line up with TRBD1. The germline V gene has CDR1 LNHDA and CDR2 SQIVND (reference sequence). J gave up 6 bases and V 5 bases, and 4 bases lay outside the gene matches. This CDR3 region has 13 residues. The CDR3 sequence is CASSQQGAAEAFF. The CDR3 nucleotides read TGTGCCAGTAGTCAACAGGGGGCAGCTGAAGCTTTCTTT.

With respect to this clone: Mismatch with germline at one junction end may stem from a read error. This rearrangement joins TRBV27 to TRBJ2-3; D is uncertain. Germline-derived CDR1 and CDR2 are MNHEY and SMNVEV (reference sequence). The CDR3 is made up of 14 amino acids. The CDR3 here is CASSRSRSTDTRYF. CDR3 sequence (DNA): TGTGCCAGCAGTCGATCAAGGAGCACAGATACGCGGTATTTT.

The genes are TRBV18 and TRBJ2-3; D may be TRBD1 (5 bases). The CDR3 totals 15 residues. The V gene lost 2 bases and the J gene lost 0 bases, with 9 bases spanning the gap. Germline CDR1 is KGHSH and CDR2 is LQKENI. CDR3 sequence reads: CASSPGASSTDTQYF. The CDR3 region has the DNA TGTGCCAGCTCACCAGGGGCCTCTAGCACAGATACGCAGTATTTT.

V gene TRBV7-3 combines with J gene TRBJ2-1; TRBD1 matches at 7 bases. From germline, CDR1 is SGHTA and CDR2 FQGTGA. The CDR3 extends over 15 amino acids. The ends lost 2 bases at V and 7 bases at J; junction bases unmatched: 8. CDR3 nucleotide sequence: TGTGCCAGCAGCTTAGAGGGGGCCTCTCGGAATGAGCAGTTCTTC. This codes for CASSLEGASRNEQFF.

The gene calls are TRBV5-1 and TRBJ2-7; D ambiguous. CDR1 SGHRS and CDR2 YFSETQ come from the germline V gene. This CDR3 spans 13 amino acids. V lost 1 base and J 0 bases, leaving 5 bases between the germline ends. The CDR3 coding sequence is TGCGCCAGCAGCTTGTTTAGCTCCTACGAGCAGTACTTC. Its translation: CASSLFSSYEQYF. The entire variable domain, with the rest obtained from reference TRBV5-1 and TRBJ2-7, is as follows: KAGVTQTPRYLIKTRGQQVTLSCSPISGHRSVSWYQQTPGQGLQFLFEYFSETQRNKGNFPGRFSGRQFSNSRSEMNVSTLELGDSALYLCASSLFSSYEQYFGPGTRLTVT.

The V and J genes are TRBV5-8 and TRBJ2-2, with D possibly being TRBD1 (5 bases). V was cut by 1 base and J by 6 bases, with 7 bases left in between. The germline gives CDR1 SGHTS, CDR2 YDEGEE. CDR3 length: 13 amino acids. The CDR3 loop reads CASSLQGPGELFF. Here the CDR3 DNA reads TGTGCCAGCAGCTTGCAGGGCCCCGGGGAGCTGTTTTTT.

The chain couples TRBV9 to TRBJ2-7, with 11 bases fitting TRBD2. V gave up 3 bases and J gave up 4 bases; unmatched junction bases: 6. Germline loops: CDR1 SGDLS, CDR2 YYNGEE. This CDR3 region has 15 residues. CDR3 protein: CASSEGLAAGYEQYF. CDR3 sequence (DNA): TGTGCCAGCAGCGAGGGACTAGCGGCCGGTTACGAGCAGTACTTC.

This clone is classed as medium-sized. This sequence joins TRBV9 and TRBJ1-1, with D maybe TRBD1 (6 bases). The CDR3 sequence is 14 residues long. Germline V CDR1 and CDR2: SGDLS, YYNGEE. V was pared by 6 bases and J by 1 base, with 13 bases between. The CDR3, as DNA: TGTGCCAGCAACCCCGGGGGCCAGAACACTGAAGCTTTCTTT. Amino acid sequence: CASNPGGQNTEAFF.

Only one count was recorded for this clone. This chain uses TRBV28 with TRBJ1-2, with D unresolved. CDR3 length: 14 amino acids. Trimming removed 3 bases at V and 3 bases at J, with 11 bases between. CDR1 is MDHEN, CDR2 SYDVKM, per germline. The CDR3 DNA is TGTGCCAGCAGTTTGGTGGGGATTCACTATGGCTACACCTTC. Amino acids: CASSLVGIHYGYTF.

The chain joins TRBV6-1 to TRBJ1-1; D remains unclear. The CDR3 loop spans 16 amino acids. V was clipped by 2 bases and J by 1 base, with 14 bases between them. Germline V gene data show CDR1 as MNHNS and CDR2 as SASEGT. The CDR3 DNA sequence: TGTGCCAGCAGTGAAAGGTTCCTCGAAGGGAACACTGAAGCTTTCTTT. Its translation is CASSERFLEGNTEAFF.

Notes on this clone: The junction departs from germline at one end; a sequencing error may be responsible. Other DNA variants within this sample encode the same CDR3. The J gene is TRBJ2-1, the V gene TRBV18; 12 bases agree with TRBD2. CDR3 length: 15 amino acids. Germline values: CDR1 KGHSH, CDR2 LQKENI. The CDR3 DNA follows: TGTGCCAGTTCACCCCTAGCGGGGGGGCTGGGGGAGCAGTTCTTC. Translation: CASSPLAGGLGEQFF. The full variable domain, completed using reference TRBV18 and TRBJ2-1, is NAGVMQNPRHLVRRRGQEARLRCSPMKGHSHVYWYRQLPEEGLKFMVYLQKENIIDESGMPKERFSAEFPKEGPSILRIQQVVRGDSAAYFCASSPLAGGLGEQFFGPGTRLTVL.

As DNA, the CDR3 is TGCGCCAGCAGCTTCGGACAAGATAATTCACCCCTCCACTTT. Protein sequence: CASSFGQDNSPLHF. The chain joins TRBV5-1 to TRBJ1-6; possible D gene TRBD1, 5 bases. The CDR3 covers 14 residues. CDR1 is SGHRS, CDR2 YFSETQ, per germline. V gave up 2 bases and J gave up 5 bases, with 8 bases separating them.

The gene calls are TRBV5-6 and TRBJ2-3, with D maybe TRBD2 (6 bases). V shed 9 bases and J shed 0 bases, with 14 bases lying between them. Germline CDR1 is SGHDT and CDR2 is YYEEEE. This CDR3 is 14 amino acids long. The CDR3: CATKVGGSTDTQYF. In nucleotides, the CDR3 is TGTGCCACCAAGGTGGGGGGAAGCACAGATACGCAGTATTTT.

This clone was counted a few times. The chain couples TRBV19 to TRBJ1-2; the D is unclear. Germline-derived CDR1 and CDR2 are LNHDA and SQIVND (reference sequence). V lost 7 bases and J 2 bases, leaving 14 bases between the germline ends. The length of the CDR3 is 14 residues. For the CDR3, the DNA is TGTGCCAGTACTACGTCTTCTTCCAACTATGGCTACACCTTC. Amino acids: CASTTSSSNYGYTF.

The V and J genes are TRBV7-2 and TRBJ1-1; tentatively, D is TRBD1 (5 bases). Germline-derived CDR1 and CDR2 are SGHTA and FQGNSA. CDR3 length: 17 amino acids. V lost 5 bases and J lost 5, with 24 bases in between. The CDR3 DNA reads TGTGCCAGCAGCGCTCAGGGAGGGGCCCTTCTTAGGACTGAAGCTTTCTTT. This gives the protein CASSAQGGALLRTEAFF.

The gene calls are TRBV18 and TRBJ2-5; D perhaps matches TRBD1 (6 bases). Germline lookup yields CDR1 KGHSH and CDR2 LQKENI. V was pared by 6 bases and J by 2 bases, with 10 bases between. CDR3 length: 13 residues. CDR3 sequence (DNA): TGTGCCAGCTCGGCAGGGACACAAGAGACCCAGTACTTC. Its protein is CASSAGTQETQYF.

The CDR3 nucleotides are TGTGCCAGCAGCTTAGGGGCAGCCGGCGGGTACGAGCAGTACTTC. Translating gives CASSLGAAGGYEQYF. The chain is built from TRBV7-2 and TRBJ2-7; possibly TRBD2 for D (5 bases). The CDR3 has 15 amino acids. The V gene lost 1 base and the J gene lost 4 bases, with 14 bases spanning the gap. Germline CDR1 and CDR2: SGHTA and FQGNSA.

This clone was picked up one time. CDR3 loop: CASSSSSYNEQFF. In DNA, the CDR3 is TGTGCCAGCAGCTCCAGCTCCTACAATGAGCAGTTCTTC. The chain recombines TRBV7-2 with TRBJ2-1; D ambiguous. Germline CDR1 reads SGHTA; CDR2 reads FQGNSA. The CDR3 runs to 13 residues. V was cut by 4 bases and J by 0 bases, with 4 bases left in between.

The chain is built from TRBV9 and TRBJ2-5; 7 nucleotides agree with TRBD1. Germline V gives CDR1 SGDLS, CDR2 YYNGEE. J gave up 0 bases and V 1 base, and 3 bases lay outside the gene matches. The CDR3 is 15 residues long. In DNA form, the CDR3 reads TGTGCCAGCAGCGTAATGGGGACAGACCAAGAGACCCAGTACTTC. It is translated as CASSVMGTDQETQYF.

V gene TRBV9 combines with J gene TRBJ1-1; weak D call: TRBD1 (6 bases). CDR3 length: 14 amino acids. V lost 3 bases to trimming and J lost 4 bases, with 13 bases between them. From germline, CDR1 is SGDLS and CDR2 YYNGEE. The CDR3 DNA reads as TGTGCCAGCAGCGGACAGGACTGGGGCACTGAAGCTTTCTTT. This gives the protein CASSGQDWGTEAFF.

This clone is a singleton in its sample. V gene TRBV6-5 combines with J gene TRBJ1-6; D gene ambiguous. Germline CDR1 MNHEY, CDR2 SVGAGI. V lost 0 bases to trimming and J lost 6 bases, with 9 bases between them. The CDR3 has 15 residues. CDR3: CASSYSTVLNSPLHF. The CDR3 DNA follows: TGTGCCAGCAGTTACTCAACGGTACTTAATTCACCCCTCCACTTT.